A selection of T cell receptor beta chains follows, all from one sample in a study of cytomegalovirus exposure and HLA in healthy donors. The assay was immunoSEQ multiplex PCR, and TCRdb's table has in-frame clones only and misses some. The data hold roughly 150,000 clones, with roughly 90% observed a single time. Sample: PBMCs. All receptors come from a woman aged 18-29 years in good health and CMV-seronegative. Both conserved end residues are part of each CDR3. The order of the fields is clone size, D gene, J gene, V gene, CDR3 protein, CDR3 DNA. The D gene is left open where the match is weak. Only part of the rows carry a size: once, few, many, or a class if the clone is expanded.

clone_size: -; d_call: -; j_call: TRBJ2-2; v_call: TRBV2; cdr3_aa: CASRPGTFNTGELFF; cdr3_nt: TGTGCCAGCAGGCCCGGGACATTTAACACCGGGGAGCTGTTTTTT
clone_size: -; d_call: TRBD1; j_call: TRBJ2-5; v_call: TRBV7-2; cdr3_aa: CASGTRPTGLQETQYF; cdr3_nt: TGTGCCAGCGGCACTAGACCGACAGGGCTCCAAGAGACCCAGTACTTC
clone_size: -; d_call: TRBD1; j_call: TRBJ2-7; v_call: TRBV9; cdr3_aa: CASITRTGLSYEQYF; cdr3_nt: TGTGCCAGCATTACAAGGACAGGACTCTCCTACGAGCAGTACTTC
clone_size: -; d_call: TRBD1; j_call: TRBJ1-1; v_call: TRBV30; cdr3_aa: CAWSGSVPGQAFF; cdr3_nt: TGTGCCTGGAGTGGGTCCGTCCCGGGACAGGCTTTCTTT
clone_size: -; d_call: -; j_call: TRBJ2-7; v_call: TRBV30; cdr3_aa: CAWSVAGGIYEQYF; cdr3_nt: TGTGCCTGGAGTGTCGCAGGGGGGATCTACGAGCAGTACTTC
clone_size: once; d_call: -; j_call: TRBJ1-2; v_call: TRBV5-4; cdr3_aa: CASSLPRGGRGYTF; cdr3_nt: TGTGCCAGCAGCTTGCCAAGGGGAGGGAGAGGCTACACCTTC
clone_size: -; d_call: -; j_call: TRBJ2-7; v_call: TRBV4-1; cdr3_aa: CASSQEPPGVGDEQYF; cdr3_nt: TGCGCCAGCAGCCAAGAACCTCCGGGAGTAGGGGACGAGCAGTACTTC
clone_size: -; d_call: -; j_call: TRBJ1-1; v_call: TRBV5-6; cdr3_aa: CASSFGAGDTEAFF; cdr3_nt: TGTGCCAGCAGCTTCGGGGCGGGGGACACTGAAGCTTTCTTT
clone_size: -; d_call: TRBD2; j_call: TRBJ2-1; v_call: TRBV18; cdr3_aa: CASSPSGRGNEQFF; cdr3_nt: TGTGCCAGCTCACCGAGCGGGAGGGGGAATGAGCAGTTCTTC
clone_size: -; d_call: -; j_call: TRBJ1-1; v_call: TRBV27; cdr3_aa: CASSISGDTEAFF; cdr3_nt: TGTGCCAGCAGTATATCAGGGGACACTGAAGCTTTCTTT
clone_size: -; d_call: -; j_call: TRBJ2-7; v_call: TRBV15; cdr3_aa: CATSRGARYDYEQYF; cdr3_nt: TGTGCCACCAGCAGAGGGGCACGATACGACTACGAGCAGTACTTC
clone_size: -; d_call: TRBD1; j_call: TRBJ2-6; v_call: TRBV2; cdr3_aa: CASGNRGRAGANVLTF; cdr3_nt: TGTGCCAGCGGCAACAGGGGGCGGGCTGGGGCCAACGTCCTGACTTTC
clone_size: -; d_call: TRBD1; j_call: TRBJ1-5; v_call: TRBV11-3; cdr3_aa: CASRRDRGPGQPQHF; cdr3_nt: TGTGCCAGCAGGAGGGACAGGGGGCCGGGGCAGCCCCAGCATTTT
clone_size: -; d_call: -; j_call: TRBJ2-3; v_call: TRBV7-3; cdr3_aa: CASSLEGITDTQYF; cdr3_nt: TGTGCCAGCAGTCTCGAGGGTATCACAGATACGCAGTATTTT
clone_size: -; d_call: -; j_call: TRBJ2-7; v_call: TRBV4-3; cdr3_aa: CASSQQVRDEQYF; cdr3_nt: TGCGCCAGCAGCCAACAAGTTCGGGACGAGCAGTACTTC
clone_size: -; d_call: -; j_call: TRBJ2-2; v_call: TRBV6-1; cdr3_aa: CASSLYRVATGELFF; cdr3_nt: TGTGCCAGCAGCCTATACAGGGTCGCCACCGGGGAGCTGTTTTTT
clone_size: -; d_call: TRBD1; j_call: TRBJ1-4; v_call: TRBV2; cdr3_aa: CASNTAGTGGTKLFF; cdr3_nt: TGTGCCTCTAACACAGCGGGGACAGGCGGAACCAAGCTGTTTTTT
clone_size: once; d_call: TRBD1; j_call: TRBJ1-5; v_call: TRBV30; cdr3_aa: CAWSRDSLQPQHF; cdr3_nt: TGTGCCTGGAGCCGGGACAGCCTACAGCCCCAGCATTTT
clone_size: -; d_call: -; j_call: TRBJ1-2; v_call: TRBV21-1; cdr3_aa: CARPTGPFYGYTF; cdr3_nt: TGTGCCAGACCGACAGGGCCTTTCTATGGCTACACCTTC
clone_size: -; d_call: TRBD1; j_call: TRBJ1-2; v_call: TRBV4-3; cdr3_aa: CASSQGDRGNYGYTF; cdr3_nt: TGCGCCAGCAGCCAAGGGGACAGGGGAAACTATGGCTACACCTTC
clone_size: -; d_call: -; j_call: TRBJ1-6; v_call: TRBV14; cdr3_aa: CASSQDPYSPLHF; cdr3_nt: TGTGCCAGCAGCCAAGATCCCTATTCACCCCTCCACTTT
clone_size: -; d_call: TRBD1; j_call: TRBJ2-7; v_call: TRBV5-1; cdr3_aa: CASSRGQGPNEQYF; cdr3_nt: TGCGCCAGCAGCCGAGGACAGGGTCCCAACGAGCAGTACTTC
clone_size: -; d_call: -; j_call: TRBJ1-1; v_call: TRBV7-2; cdr3_aa: CASSSAGGRTEAFF; cdr3_nt: TGTGCCAGCAGCTCCGCGGGGGGAAGGACTGAAGCTTTCTTT
clone_size: few; d_call: -; j_call: TRBJ2-3; v_call: TRBV7-2; cdr3_aa: CASSLELRSSATDTQYF; cdr3_nt: TGTGCCAGCAGCTTAGAGTTGAGGAGTAGCGCCACAGATACGCAGTATTTT
clone_size: -; d_call: -; j_call: TRBJ2-3; v_call: TRBV6-1; cdr3_aa: CASSELGDTQYF; cdr3_nt: TGTGCCAGCAGTGAACTCGGAGATACGCAGTATTTT
clone_size: -; d_call: -; j_call: TRBJ1-1; v_call: TRBV11-3; cdr3_aa: CASSPLPGGVNTEAFF; cdr3_nt: TGTGCCAGCAGCCCACTCCCAGGAGGGGTGAACACTGAAGCTTTCTTT
clone_size: -; d_call: TRBD1; j_call: TRBJ2-5; v_call: TRBV10-3; cdr3_aa: CAISESGQPQETQYF; cdr3_nt: TGTGCCATCAGTGAGTCGGGACAGCCACAAGAGACCCAGTACTTC
clone_size: once; d_call: TRBD1; j_call: TRBJ2-4; v_call: TRBV11-2; cdr3_aa: CASSRRTGTVADIQYF; cdr3_nt: TGTGCCAGCAGCCGGAGAACCGGGACAGTTGCAGACATTCAGTACTTC
clone_size: -; d_call: TRBD1; j_call: TRBJ2-7; v_call: TRBV11-2; cdr3_aa: CASSFDRGLYEQYF; cdr3_nt: TGTGCCAGCAGCTTTGACAGGGGCCTCTACGAGCAGTACTTC
clone_size: -; d_call: TRBD1; j_call: TRBJ2-7; v_call: TRBV4-1; cdr3_aa: CASSHGTGSSYEQYF; cdr3_nt: TGCGCCAGCAGCCACGGGACAGGGAGCTCCTACGAGCAGTACTTC
clone_size: -; d_call: -; j_call: TRBJ1-2; v_call: TRBV19; cdr3_aa: CASSIRGRSNYGYTF; cdr3_nt: TGTGCCAGTAGTATACGGGGAAGATCTAACTATGGCTACACCTTC
clone_size: -; d_call: -; j_call: TRBJ2-5; v_call: TRBV7-2; cdr3_aa: CASSSTSSETQYF; cdr3_nt: TGTGCCAGCAGCTCGACTAGTAGTGAGACCCAGTACTTC
clone_size: -; d_call: TRBD2; j_call: TRBJ2-3; v_call: TRBV7-2; cdr3_aa: CASSLGAGGITDTQYF; cdr3_nt: TGTGCCAGCAGCTTAGGGGCGGGGGGAATCACAGATACGCAGTATTTT
clone_size: -; d_call: TRBD2; j_call: TRBJ2-1; v_call: TRBV19; cdr3_aa: CASKRLASQFGEQFF; cdr3_nt: TGTGCCAGTAAGAGACTAGCGAGTCAGTTTGGTGAGCAGTTCTTC
clone_size: -; d_call: TRBD2; j_call: TRBJ2-1; v_call: TRBV10-2; cdr3_aa: CASSRWEGRSGEQFF; cdr3_nt: TGCGCCAGCAGTAGGTGGGAGGGTCGGTCCGGTGAGCAGTTCTTC
clone_size: -; d_call: -; j_call: TRBJ1-3; v_call: TRBV6-5; cdr3_aa: CASRRDDSGNTIYF; cdr3_nt: TGTGCCAGCAGGAGGGATGATTCTGGAAACACCATATATTTT
clone_size: -; d_call: -; j_call: TRBJ1-2; v_call: TRBV19; cdr3_aa: CASKNREGVGYTF; cdr3_nt: TGTGCCAGTAAAAACCGAGAGGGTGTTGGTTACACCTTC
clone_size: -; d_call: -; j_call: TRBJ2-7; v_call: TRBV30; cdr3_aa: CAWSRSGVYEQYF; cdr3_nt: TGTGCCTGGAGTAGATCGGGGGTCTACGAGCAGTACTTC
clone_size: -; d_call: -; j_call: TRBJ2-7; v_call: TRBV21-1; cdr3_aa: CATRGQLEQYF; cdr3_nt: TGTGCCACCAGAGGACAGCTCGAGCAGTACTTC
clone_size: -; d_call: -; j_call: TRBJ2-2; v_call: TRBV19; cdr3_aa: CASSMVVRANTGELFF; cdr3_nt: TGTGCCAGTAGTATGGTTGTGCGGGCGAACACCGGGGAGCTGTTTTTT